Reported below is one TCR beta chain. Sequencing used immunoSEQ multiplex PCR; TCRdb keeps in-frame clones, though not all of them. The table records roughly 75,000 clones, more than 75% of them present only once. The sample comes from a study of OX40 agonist ivuxolimab in advanced cancers. With 3 bases clipped from V and 4 bases from J, the junction kept 2 bases outside the gene matches. Germline V gene sequence: CDR1 ENHRY, CDR2 SYGVKD. This CDR3 has 14 amino acids. This chain links TRBV10-3 with TRBJ2-1; 8 nucleotides align to TRBD2. This TCR derives from an adult with an advanced solid tumor such as melanoma, head and neck, liver or kidney cancer. The sequences come from CD4+ or CD8+ T cells sorted from blood, collected in a trial of the OX40 agonist ivuxolimab. The DNA for the CDR3 is TGTGCCATCAGTGAACTAGCGGATTACAATGAGCAGTTCTTC. This sequence encodes CAISELADYNEQFF.